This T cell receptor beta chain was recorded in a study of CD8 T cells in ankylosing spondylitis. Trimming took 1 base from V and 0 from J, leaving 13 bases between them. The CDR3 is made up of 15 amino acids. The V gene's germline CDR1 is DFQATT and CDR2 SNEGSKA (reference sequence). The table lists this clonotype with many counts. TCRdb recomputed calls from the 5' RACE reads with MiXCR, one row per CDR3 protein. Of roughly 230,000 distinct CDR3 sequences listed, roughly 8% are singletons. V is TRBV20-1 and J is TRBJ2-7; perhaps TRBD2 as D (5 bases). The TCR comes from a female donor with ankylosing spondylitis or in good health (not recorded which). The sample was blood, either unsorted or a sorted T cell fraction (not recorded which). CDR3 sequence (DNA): TGCAGTGCTAGAGGTCCGACGGGAACCTCCTACGAGCAGTACTTC. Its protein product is CSARGPTGTSYEQYF.